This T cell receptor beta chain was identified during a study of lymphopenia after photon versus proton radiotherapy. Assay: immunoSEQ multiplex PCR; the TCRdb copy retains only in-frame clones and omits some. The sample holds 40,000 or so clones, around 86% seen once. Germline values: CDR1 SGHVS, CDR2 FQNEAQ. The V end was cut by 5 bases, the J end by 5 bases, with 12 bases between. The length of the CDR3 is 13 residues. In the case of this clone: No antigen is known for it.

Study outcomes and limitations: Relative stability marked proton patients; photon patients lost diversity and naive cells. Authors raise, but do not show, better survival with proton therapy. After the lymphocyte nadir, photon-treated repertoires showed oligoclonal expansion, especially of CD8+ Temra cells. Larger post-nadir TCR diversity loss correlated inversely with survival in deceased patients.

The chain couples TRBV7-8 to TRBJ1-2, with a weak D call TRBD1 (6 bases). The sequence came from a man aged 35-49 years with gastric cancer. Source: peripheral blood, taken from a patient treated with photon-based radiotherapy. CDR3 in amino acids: CASSPDRTYGYTF. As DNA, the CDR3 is TGTGCCAGCAGCCCAGACAGGACTTATGGCTACACCTTC. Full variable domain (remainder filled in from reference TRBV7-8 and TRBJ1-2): GAGVSQSPRYKVAKRGQDVALRCDPISGHVSLFWYQQALGQGPEFLTYFQNEAQLDKSGLPSDRFFAERPEGSVSTLKIQRTQQEDSAVYLCASSPDRTYGYTFGSGTRLTVV.